This record concerns one T cell receptor (beta chain) sequence. Germline values: CDR1 SGHVS, CDR2 FNYEAQ. The CDR3 runs to 16 residues. V lost 4 bases to trimming and J lost 4 bases, with 19 bases between them. This sample was included in a study of T and B cells in COVID-19 patients. Looking at the study overall: Peripheral blood came from COVID-19 patients with active infection or after recovery.

From blood, roughly 220-550 ng of genomic DNA served as TRB template. Multiplex PCR with BIOMED2 TRB-A/B primer pools amplified TRB rearrangements. TCRdb itself ran the multiplex PCR reads through MiXCR, one entry per CDR3 protein. The sample yields roughly 9,600 distinct CDR3 sequences, about a third seen once. This rearrangement joins TRBV7-6 to TRBJ1-2; TRBD1 is a possible D gene (6 bases). Sequencing input: blood. The clonotype was recovered from a human donor with active COVID-19. The DNA of the CDR3 is TGTGCCAGCAGCTCCCTACCTACAGGGAGCCCCTATGGCTACACCTTC. The encoded protein is CASSSLPTGSPYGYTF.